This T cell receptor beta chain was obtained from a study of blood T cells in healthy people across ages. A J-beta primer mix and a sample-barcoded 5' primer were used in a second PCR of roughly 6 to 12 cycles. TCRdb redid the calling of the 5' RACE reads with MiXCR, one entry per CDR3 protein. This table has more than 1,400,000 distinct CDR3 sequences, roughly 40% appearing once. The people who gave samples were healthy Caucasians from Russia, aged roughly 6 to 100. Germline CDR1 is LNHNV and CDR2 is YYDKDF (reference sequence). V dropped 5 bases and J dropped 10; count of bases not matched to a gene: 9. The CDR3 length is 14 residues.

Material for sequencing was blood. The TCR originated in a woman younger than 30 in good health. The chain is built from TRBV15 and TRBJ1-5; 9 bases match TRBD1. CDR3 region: CATSGDRVTQPQHF. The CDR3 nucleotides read TGTGCCACCAGCGGGGACAGGGTCACGCAACCCCAGCATTTT.